This is a list of T cell receptor beta chains from one sample in a study of Ad26.COV2.S vaccination and SARS-CoV-2 variants. Profiling relied on immunoSEQ multiplex PCR, and the TCRdb table lists in-frame clones only, not all of them. The data show about 350,000 clones, approximately 86% seen once. Material: peripheral blood, obtained in a trial of Ad26.COV2.S vaccine versus placebo. These receptors were taken from a person between 18 and 65 years old who received the Ad26.COV2.S COVID-19 vaccine or a placebo. Both conserved end residues are part of each CDR3. A D gene is named only where the DNA matches it firmly. Size values are once, few and many counts, or a class for expanded clones, and some rows have none.

abundance: once
j_gene: TRBJ2-3
v_gene: TRBV9
d_gene: TRBD2
CDR3nt: TGTGCCAGCAGCGTAGGGGCTAGCGGGAGGGCTACAGATACGCAGTATTTT
CDR3aa: CASSVGASGRATDTQYF

abundance: once
j_gene: TRBJ2-1
v_gene: TRBV2
d_gene: TRBD2
CDR3nt: TGTGCCAGCAGTGAGCCAGGACTAGCGGGGGCCCGGGTCCCCGCCTACAATGAGCAGTTCTTC
CDR3aa: CASSEPGLAGARVPAYNEQFF

abundance: .
j_gene: TRBJ1-2
v_gene: TRBV6-2/TRBV6-3
d_gene: .
CDR3nt: TGTGCCAGCAGTTTCAGGAGGAATGGCTACACCTTC
CDR3aa: CASSFRRNGYTF

abundance: .
j_gene: TRBJ2-2
v_gene: TRBV4-3
d_gene: .
CDR3nt: TGCGCCAGCAGCCAAGCCTACCGCAGGGCCGGGGAGCTGTTTTTT
CDR3aa: CASSQAYRRAGELFF

abundance: .
j_gene: TRBJ2-3
v_gene: TRBV25-1
d_gene: TRBD2
CDR3nt: TGTGCCAGCAGCGTAGCGGGGGTAGTAGATACGCAGTATTTT
CDR3aa: CASSVAGVVDTQYF

abundance: .
j_gene: TRBJ2-1
v_gene: TRBV3-1/TRBV3-2
d_gene: .
CDR3nt: TGTGCCAGCAGCCCCTGGACAGTCAATGAGCAGTTCTTC
CDR3aa: CASSPWTVNEQFF

abundance: .
j_gene: TRBJ2-5
v_gene: TRBV4-1
d_gene: .
CDR3nt: TGCGCCAGCAGCCAAGTCGGGGGACAAGAGACCCAGTACTTC
CDR3aa: CASSQVGGQETQYF

abundance: .
j_gene: TRBJ2-5
v_gene: TRBV5-4
d_gene: TRBD2
CDR3nt: TGTGCCAGCAGCTCGGGACTATCTCAAGAGACCCAGTACTTC
CDR3aa: CASSSGLSQETQYF

abundance: .
j_gene: TRBJ1-5
v_gene: TRBV6-2/TRBV6-3
d_gene: .
CDR3nt: TGTGCCAGCAGTTACTCGCCCCATAGAAGCGGGATGGGGTATAGCAATCAGCCCCAGCATTTT
CDR3aa: CASSYSPHRSGMGYSNQPQHF

abundance: .
j_gene: TRBJ2-7
v_gene: TRBV7-3
d_gene: .
CDR3nt: TGTGCCAGCAGCTTAGACAGGAATTCGGAGCAGTACTTC
CDR3aa: CASSLDRNSEQYF

abundance: .
j_gene: TRBJ2-2
v_gene: TRBV12-3/TRBV12-4
d_gene: .
CDR3nt: TGTGCCAGCACCATCAGTCGGGAGCTGTTTTTT
CDR3aa: CASTISRELFF

abundance: .
j_gene: TRBJ2-5
v_gene: TRBV11-2
d_gene: .
CDR3nt: TGTGCCAGCAGCTCCTGGACCCGACCGACCCAGTACTTC
CDR3aa: CASSSWTRPTQYF

abundance: .
j_gene: TRBJ2-3
v_gene: TRBV3-1/TRBV3-2
d_gene: .
CDR3nt: TGTGCCAGCAGCCAAGTTGAGACCCGGGGCACAGATACGCAGTATTTT
CDR3aa: CASSQVETRGTDTQYF

abundance: .
j_gene: TRBJ2-7
v_gene: TRBV6-6
d_gene: .
CDR3nt: TGTGCCAGCAGTTACTCGATCGGGCAGGGAGCCCACGAGCAGTACTTC
CDR3aa: CASSYSIGQGAHEQYF

abundance: .
j_gene: TRBJ2-4
v_gene: TRBV12-3/TRBV12-4
d_gene: .
CDR3nt: TGTGCCAGCAGTTGGGACCCCAGGGACATTCAGTACTTC
CDR3aa: CASSWDPRDIQYF

abundance: .
j_gene: TRBJ1-4
v_gene: TRBV6-2/TRBV6-3
d_gene: TRBD1
CDR3nt: TGTGCCAGCAGCACCGGGACAGGGAGTGAAAAACTGTTTTTT
CDR3aa: CASSTGTGSEKLFF

abundance: .
j_gene: TRBJ2-1
v_gene: TRBV5-1
d_gene: TRBD2
CDR3nt: TGCGCCAGCAGCTTGTACAGAGCGGGAGGGGGAGATGAGCAGTTCTTC
CDR3aa: CASSLYRAGGGDEQFF

abundance: .
j_gene: TRBJ2-7
v_gene: TRBV7-2
d_gene: TRBD1
CDR3nt: TGTGCCAGCAGCTTCTCGACAGGGGGCTTTAACGAGCAGTACTTC
CDR3aa: CASSFSTGGFNEQYF

abundance: .
j_gene: TRBJ1-2
v_gene: TRBV24-1
d_gene: TRBD1
CDR3nt: TGTGCCACCAGTGATACAGGGGAAGCTAACTATGGCTACACCTTC
CDR3aa: CATSDTGEANYGYTF

abundance: .
j_gene: TRBJ2-3
v_gene: TRBV18
d_gene: .
CDR3nt: TGTGCCAGCTCACCACCGGGGGTGGATACGCAGTATTTT
CDR3aa: CASSPPGVDTQYF

abundance: .
j_gene: TRBJ2-7
v_gene: TRBV4-1
d_gene: .
CDR3nt: TGCGCCAGCAGCCAAGGGGGGATAGAGCAGTACTTC
CDR3aa: CASSQGGIEQYF

abundance: .
j_gene: TRBJ2-7
v_gene: TRBV28
d_gene: TRBD1
CDR3nt: TGTGCCAGCAGGGTCACCGGGACAGGGAACTACGAGCAGTACTTC
CDR3aa: CASRVTGTGNYEQYF

abundance: once
j_gene: TRBJ2-7
v_gene: TRBV7-9
d_gene: TRBD1
CDR3nt: TGTGCCAGCAGCCCGCAGGGGGTGCTATCCTACGAGCAGTACTTC
CDR3aa: CASSPQGVLSYEQYF

abundance: .
j_gene: TRBJ1-1
v_gene: TRBV11-2
d_gene: .
CDR3nt: TGTGCCAGCAGCCCCGGGCTTTTTGAAGCTTTCTTT
CDR3aa: CASSPGLFEAFF

abundance: .
j_gene: TRBJ1-2
v_gene: TRBV28
d_gene: TRBD1
CDR3nt: TGTGCCAGCAGTGCCTGGACAGGATCTAGCTATGGCTACACCTTC
CDR3aa: CASSAWTGSSYGYTF

abundance: .
j_gene: TRBJ1-5
v_gene: TRBV4-3
d_gene: .
CDR3nt: TGCGCCAGCAGCATCGAGGGGGGGGTCGATAGCAATCAGCCCCAGCATTTT
CDR3aa: CASSIEGGVDSNQPQHF

abundance: .
j_gene: TRBJ2-2
v_gene: TRBV7-9
d_gene: .
CDR3nt: TGTGCCAGCAGCTTAAATGCCGGGGAGCTGTTTTTT
CDR3aa: CASSLNAGELFF

abundance: .
j_gene: TRBJ1-6
v_gene: TRBV10-3
d_gene: TRBD1
CDR3nt: TGTGCCATCAGGGACAGGGGGGGATATAATTCACCCCTCCACTTT
CDR3aa: CAIRDRGGYNSPLHF

abundance: .
j_gene: TRBJ1-5
v_gene: TRBV7-2
d_gene: TRBD1
CDR3nt: TGTGCCAGCAGCCCGGGACAGTCACTCAATCAGCCCCAGCATTTT
CDR3aa: CASSPGQSLNQPQHF

abundance: .
j_gene: TRBJ2-2
v_gene: TRBV5-1
d_gene: TRBD1
CDR3nt: TGCGCCAGCAGCTTGGAAGGGACAGGGTCAGCCGGGGAGCTGTTTTTT
CDR3aa: CASSLEGTGSAGELFF

abundance: .
j_gene: TRBJ2-5
v_gene: TRBV9
d_gene: .
CDR3nt: TGTGCCAGCAGCGGGGGGGGCCTGGAGACCCAGTACTTC
CDR3aa: CASSGGGLETQYF

abundance: .
j_gene: TRBJ2-7
v_gene: TRBV7-6
d_gene: TRBD1
CDR3nt: TGTGCCAGCAGCCCGGGACAGGGGGCACCCTACGAGCAGTACTTC
CDR3aa: CASSPGQGAPYEQYF

abundance: .
j_gene: TRBJ1-1
v_gene: TRBV5-1
d_gene: .
CDR3nt: TGCGCCAGCAATTTGGGGCAGGGGATAAAGAACACTGAAGCTTTCTTT
CDR3aa: CASNLGQGIKNTEAFF

abundance: .
j_gene: TRBJ1-2
v_gene: TRBV30
d_gene: .
CDR3nt: TGTGCCTGGAGTGTGGGGGTTGGAGGCTATGGCTACACCTTC
CDR3aa: CAWSVGVGGYGYTF

abundance: .
j_gene: TRBJ2-1
v_gene: TRBV12-3/TRBV12-4
d_gene: .
CDR3nt: TGTGCCAGCAGGGAGGACTATGGTGAGCAGTTCTTC
CDR3aa: CASREDYGEQFF

abundance: few
j_gene: TRBJ1-1
v_gene: TRBV28
d_gene: .
CDR3nt: TGTGCCAGTGCAGGGGTCTTGAACACTGAAGCTTTCTTT
CDR3aa: CASAGVLNTEAFF

abundance: .
j_gene: TRBJ2-5
v_gene: TRBV5-1
d_gene: .
CDR3nt: TGCGCCAGCAGAGGGACGGAGACCCAGTACTTC
CDR3aa: CASRGTETQYF

abundance: .
j_gene: TRBJ1-2
v_gene: TRBV19
d_gene: TRBD1
CDR3nt: TGTGCCAGTAGGAAGACAGGGGTTGGCTACACCTTC
CDR3aa: CASRKTGVGYTF

abundance: .
j_gene: TRBJ2-1
v_gene: TRBV6-5
d_gene: .
CDR3nt: TGTGCCAGCATCGGGCTAGCAGGGACCTACAATGAGCAGTTCTTC
CDR3aa: CASIGLAGTYNEQFF

abundance: .
j_gene: TRBJ1-1
v_gene: TRBV28
d_gene: TRBD1
CDR3nt: TGTGCCAGCAGTCTTCGACAGGGGCCGGAAAGTTTCTTT
CDR3aa: CASSLRQGPESFF

abundance: .
j_gene: TRBJ2-2
v_gene: TRBV10-3
d_gene: TRBD1
CDR3nt: TGTGCCATCAGTGATACCGGGACAGGGTTTGTACGAACCGGGGAGCTGTTTTTT
CDR3aa: CAISDTGTGFVRTGELFF

abundance: .
j_gene: TRBJ2-2
v_gene: TRBV5-6
d_gene: TRBD2
CDR3nt: TGTGCCAGCAGCTTGGGACTAGCGGGGGTAACCGGGGAGCTGTTTTTT
CDR3aa: CASSLGLAGVTGELFF

abundance: .
j_gene: TRBJ2-5
v_gene: TRBV4-3
d_gene: TRBD2
CDR3nt: TGCGCCAGCAGCCAAGAAGGCGGGACTAGCGGAGAGACCCAGTACTTC
CDR3aa: CASSQEGGTSGETQYF

abundance: .
j_gene: TRBJ2-1
v_gene: TRBV4-1
d_gene: .
CDR3nt: TGCGCCAGCAGGCTCCGGGACGGCTCCTACAATGAGCAGTTCTTC
CDR3aa: CASRLRDGSYNEQFF

abundance: .
j_gene: TRBJ2-2
v_gene: TRBV24-1
d_gene: TRBD1
CDR3nt: TGTGCCACCAGTGATTTGGGAAGGGGGCATACCGGGGAGCTGTTTTTT
CDR3aa: CATSDLGRGHTGELFF

abundance: .
j_gene: TRBJ1-5
v_gene: TRBV30
d_gene: .
CDR3nt: TGTGCCTGGGGGGGAGACCATCAGCCCCAGCATTTT
CDR3aa: CAWGGDHQPQHF

abundance: .
j_gene: TRBJ2-7
v_gene: TRBV9
d_gene: .
CDR3nt: TGTGCCAGCAGCCAGAATACCTACGAGCAGTACTTC
CDR3aa: CASSQNTYEQYF